This T cell receptor (beta chain) is from a study of T cells in Graves' hyperthyroidism and ophthalmopathy. RNA transcripts were the template for amplifying TCR beta CDR3 regions. HTBI primers were used for first-round RT-PCR of the TCR CDR3. TCRdb processed the multiplex PCR reads anew with MiXCR; each CDR3 protein has one entry. In the table there are around 620,000 distinct CDR3 sequences, roughly 15% of which are singletons. The CDR3 has 12 residues. Germline V gene lookup returns CDR1 SGHKS and CDR2 YYEKEE (reference sequence). The V end lost 1 base, the J end lost 5 bases, and 5 bases lay between the germline ends. This clonotype was detected many times.

The sequence derives from a woman in her twenties or thirties with Graves' hyperthyroidism. The chain couples TRBV5-5 to TRBJ2-3; no reliable D call. Input material: blood. The CDR3 nucleotides are TGTGCCAGCAGCTTGTACGTAGATACGCAGTATTTT. Translation gives CASSLYVDTQYF.